Presented here are 10 T cell receptor beta chains from one specimen sequenced in a study of blood T cells in healthy people across ages. A second about 6 to 12 cycle PCR used barcoded and J-beta primers. TCRdb itself ran the 5' RACE reads through MiXCR, one entry per CDR3 protein. The sample has just under 750,000 distinct CDR3 sequences, approximately 21% seen once. Sequencing input: blood. These receptors were collected from a man aged 70-80 years in good health.

The sample holds a few counts of this clonotype. This rearrangement joins TRBV15 to TRBJ1-1; 7 nucleotides line up with TRBD1. Germline trimming cut 3 bases from V and 2 bases from J; bases unmatched to any gene: 9. The CDR3 is 16 amino acids. The germline V gene has CDR1 LNHNV and CDR2 YYDKDF (reference sequence). The CDR3 bases are TGTGCCACCAGCAGGACAGGGAGAGGAGGTAACACTGAAGCTTTCTTT. Translating gives CATSRTGRGGNTEAFF.

The table lists this clonotype with many counts. The CDR3 spells CASSVHEAFF. CDR3 nucleotides: TGTGCCAGCTCCGTACATGAAGCTTTCTTT. V gene TRBV2 combines with J gene TRBJ1-1; no reliable D call. The CDR3 contains 10 residues. Looked up from germline, CDR1 is SNHLY and CDR2 is FYNNEI. V lost 8 bases and J lost 7, with 8 bases in between.

CDR3 DNA: TGTGCCAGCAGCTTGTCCGGGGTCAGGAGCTCCTACGAGCAGTACTTC. It is translated as CASSLSGVRSSYEQYF. The chain joins TRBV7-9 to TRBJ2-7; tentatively, D is TRBD2 (5 bases). Germline V gene sequence: CDR1 SEHNR, CDR2 FQNEAQ (reference sequence). This CDR3 comprises 16 residues. The ends were cut back, 3 bases at V and 0 bases at J, with 15 bases in the middle.

V and J are TRBV7-8 and TRBJ1-1, with D perhaps TRBD1 (6 bases). This CDR3 is built from 15 residues. The V gene lost 5 bases and the J gene lost 1 base, with 14 bases spanning the gap. Germline assignment: CDR1 SGHVS and CDR2 FQNEAQ. In nucleotides, the CDR3 is TGTGCCAGCAGCCCCTGGACAGTTACGAACACTGAAGCTTTCTTT. This codes for CASSPWTVTNTEAFF.

The CDR3 loop is CSFRRVVNYGYTF. The CDR3 DNA sequence: TGCAGCTTTCGACGGGTGGTCAACTATGGCTACACCTTC. The chain couples TRBV29-1 to TRBJ1-2, with unresolved D. The CDR3 loop spans 13 amino acids. The V end was cut by 8 bases, the J end by 2 bases, with 15 bases between. Germline V gene data show CDR1 as SQVTM and CDR2 as ANQGSEA.

This clonotype was seen more than once but under ten times. The J gene is TRBJ1-4, the V gene TRBV7-9; D unresolved. CDR3 length: 15 residues. Trimming took off 5 bases at V and 5 bases at J, with 15 bases between the two ends. CDR1 and CDR2 (germline): SEHNR, FQNEAQ (reference sequence). The CDR3 loop reads CASSANSASNEKLFF. In nucleotides, the CDR3 is TGTGCCAGCAGCGCGAACTCGGCCTCGAATGAAAAACTGTTTTTT.

This clonotype was picked up a small number of times. This rearrangement joins TRBV21-1 to TRBJ2-5; the table's D gene call, TRBD1, was not cross checked with the DNA. The J call may be incorrect, as the DNA end agrees better with TRBJ2-7. TRBV21-1 is labeled a pseudogene. The CDR3 loop spans 15 amino acids. The CDR3, as DNA: TGTGCCAGCTCCCCAGGGTCCGAGGATCACTACGAGCAGTACGTC. Its protein is CASSPGSEDHYEQYV.

This clonotype was detected only a few times. The chain is built from TRBV19 and TRBJ1-5; 9 positions agree with TRBD1. V shed 10 bases and J 0 bases; nucleotides not matched to a gene: 4. The germline gives CDR1 LNHDA, CDR2 SQIVND (reference sequence). This CDR3 region has 14 residues. CDR3 coding DNA: TGTGCCATAGGGGACAGGGCTAGCAATCAGCCCCAGCATTTT. Protein product: CAIGDRASNQPQHF.

Points on this clonotype: A clone one base away is much larger, so this may be a read error. The chain links TRBV14 to TRBJ2-1; 8 bases are shared with TRBD2. The CDR3 runs 15 residues. Germline CDR1 is SGHDN and CDR2 is FVKESK. CDR3 nucleotides: TGTGCCAGCAGCCATCAACTAGCGGTTTACAATGAGCGGTTCTTC. Its protein is CASSHQLAVYNERFF.

There are a few counts of this clonotype. This sequence joins TRBV29-1 and TRBJ1-3; 9 bases fit TRBD1. V was clipped by 6 bases and J by 3 bases; unmatched bases: 6. This CDR3 has 14 amino acids. The germline V gene has CDR1 SQVTM and CDR2 ANQGSEA. CDR3 loop: CSVAGQGVGNTIYF. The CDR3 nucleotides are TGCAGCGTAGCGGGACAGGGCGTTGGAAACACCATATATTTT.